These 23 T cell receptor beta chains originate from one sample sequenced in a study of blood T cell repertoires in COVID-19 (dated by TCRdb to about 2020). Library preparation was by the immunoSEQ multiplex PCR assay. TCRdb carries this immuneACCESS record with in-frame sequences only. Its versions omit some clonotypes, under half of them owing to an unresolved V gene in the studies checked, with the rest unexplained. This sample has 130,000 or so clones in its table, and roughly 86% of those were observed once. Clones ranked in the top ten supply around 10% of the sample. Sequencing was carried out using peripheral blood. These TCRs come from a woman between 65 and 79 years old with COVID-19, enrolled during active disease.

The chain joins TRBV6-5 to TRBJ1-2, with no clear D. Per germline, CDR1 MNHEY and CDR2 SVGAGI. V was clipped by 2 bases and J by 1 base, with 5 bases between them. The CDR3 runs 13 residues. CDR3 sequence: CASSYESNYGYTF. The CDR3, as DNA: TGTGCCAGCAGTTACGAGAGTAACTATGGCTACACCTTC.

The chain has TRBV5-1 and TRBJ1-5, with a possible D match to TRBD1 (6 bases). The germline CDR1 and CDR2 sequences are SGHRS and YFSETQ. The CDR3 totals 15 residues. Trimming removed 0 bases from V and 6 bases from J, with 13 bases in between. CDR3 bases: TGCGCCAGCAGCTTGGCAGGGGCCCCCGGTCAGCCCCAGCATTTT. Protein sequence: CASSLAGAPGQPQHF.

V gene TRBV28 combines with J gene TRBJ2-3; possibly TRBD2 for D (5 bases). The CDR3 contains 13 residues. Trimming cost V 6 bases and J 3 bases, with 10 bases left between them. The V gene's germline CDR1 is MDHEN and CDR2 SYDVKM. In DNA, the CDR3 is TGTGCCAGCAGGGTGGACTCTACAGATACGCAGTATTTT. Translated: CASRVDSTDTQYF. The full variable domain, rest sourced from reference TRBV28 and TRBJ2-3, is DVKVTQSSRYLVKRTGEKVFLECVQDMDHENMFWYRQDPGLGLRLIYFSYDVKMKEKGDIPEGYSVSREKKERFSLILESASTNQTSMYLCASRVDSTDTQYFGPGTRLTVL.

V gene TRBV5-4 combines with J gene TRBJ2-1; 8 positions agree with TRBD1. The CDR3 extends over 15 amino acids. V trimming: 3 bases; J trimming: 6 bases; junction bases outside the gene matches: 8. From germline, CDR1 is SGHNT and CDR2 YYREEE (reference sequence). As DNA, the CDR3 is TGTGCCAGCAGCTCGGACAGGGTACCAATCAATGAGCAGTTCTTC. Protein product: CASSSDRVPINEQFF.

This chain connects TRBV6-5 to TRBJ2-7, with 8 nucleotides matching TRBD2. The germline V gene encodes CDR1 MNHEY and CDR2 SVGAGI. This CDR3 has 14 amino acids. J gave up 5 bases and V 7 bases, and 10 bases lay outside the gene matches. The CDR3 reads CASTAGGGLDEQYF. In DNA, the CDR3 is TGTGCCAGCACTGCGGGGGGAGGTCTTGACGAGCAGTACTTC.

The chain recombines TRBV7-2 with TRBJ2-7; D is perhaps TRBD1 (6 bases). The CDR3 has 14 residues. Trimming stripped 3 bases from V and 1 base from J, with 10 bases between. Germline lookup yields CDR1 SGHTA and CDR2 FQGNSA. The CDR3 DNA follows: TGTGCCAGCAGCTTTGAGGGGACATCCTACGAGCAGTACTTC. It codes for CASSFEGTSYEQYF.

The V and J genes are TRBV7-9 and TRBJ2-2, with TRBD2 matching over 15 bases. CDR3 length: 18 amino acids. CDR1 and CDR2 from the germline V gene are SEHNR and FQNEAQ (reference sequence). After removal of 3 bases from V and 3 bases from J, the junction contained 5 bases not matched to a gene. The CDR3 region has the DNA TGTGCCAGCAGCTTCTCGGGACTAGCGGGGGGCCACACCGGGGAGCTGTTTTTT. Its translation is CASSFSGLAGGHTGELFF. Complete variable domain (other parts from reference TRBV7-9 and TRBJ2-2): DTGVSQNPRHKITKRGQNVTFRCDPISEHNRLYWYRQTLGQGPEFLTYFQNEAQLEKSRLLSDRFSAERPKGSFSTLEIQRTEQGDSAMYLCASSFSGLAGGHTGELFFGEGSRLTVL.

The chain is built from TRBV6-2 or TRBV6-3 and TRBJ2-5, with 12 positions matching TRBD2. V was pared by 5 bases and J by 6 bases, with 7 bases of the junction left unmatched. The germline V gene has CDR1 MNHEY and CDR2 SVGEGT. This CDR3 is 15 amino acids long. For the CDR3, the DNA is TGTGCCAGCAGTAGACTAGCGGGGGAAGAACAGACCCAGTACTTC. Translating it yields CASSRLAGEEQTQYF.

This rearrangement joins TRBV20-1 to TRBJ2-1; D remains ambiguous. Trimming removed 6 bases at V and 7 bases at J, with 7 bases between. The CDR3 spans 10 residues. The germline V gene has CDR1 DFQATT and CDR2 SNEGSKA (reference sequence). CDR3 nucleotide sequence: TGCAGTGCCAAGAGTAATGAGCAGTTCTTC. Amino acid sequence: CSAKSNEQFF.

This clone was detected only once. The chain carries TRBV5-1 and TRBJ1-3; D remains ambiguous. This CDR3 contains 14 residues. In germline, CDR1 is SGHRS, CDR2 YFSETQ. V was cut by 4 bases and J by 4 bases, with 12 bases left in between. The DNA for the CDR3 is TGCGCCAGCAGCCCCGGGAGTTACGGAAACACCATATATTTT. Protein sequence: CASSPGSYGNTIYF.

The V gene is TRBV6-1, the J gene TRBJ1-6; possible D gene TRBD1, 6 bases. Deletions cut 3 bases from V and 9 bases from J, with 9 bases between. From germline, CDR1 is MNHNS and CDR2 SASEGT. The CDR3 contains 13 residues. This chain's CDR3 is CASSESGVSPLHF. The CDR3 DNA follows: TGTGCCAGCAGTGAGTCAGGGGTTTCACCCCTCCACTTT.

The chain recombines TRBV18 with TRBJ2-6, with unresolved D. CDR3 size: 14 residues. Trimming took 3 bases from V and 3 from J, leaving 6 bases between them. In germline, CDR1 is KGHSH, CDR2 LQKENI. The CDR3 is CASSPADGANVLTF. The CDR3 coding sequence is TGTGCCAGCTCACCGGCAGATGGGGCCAACGTCCTGACTTTC. Supplemented by reference TRBV18 and TRBJ2-6, the full variable domain reads NAGVMQNPRHLVRRRGQEARLRCSPMKGHSHVYWYRQLPEEGLKFMVYLQKENIIDESGMPKERFSAEFPKEGPSILRIQQVVRGDSAAYFCASSPADGANVLTFGAGSRLTVL.

The chain links TRBV6-6 to TRBJ1-2; no definite D call. Trimming removed 2 bases from V and 4 bases from J, with 11 bases in between. Germline V gene lookup returns CDR1 MNHNY and CDR2 SVGAGI (reference sequence). The CDR3 runs 14 residues. The CDR3 spells CASSYGEGLYGYTF. CDR3 coding DNA: TGTGCCAGCAGTTACGGTGAGGGCCTCTATGGCTACACCTTC.

V is TRBV19 and J is TRBJ2-1; a weak D match, TRBD2 (5 bases). Germline values: CDR1 LNHDA, CDR2 SQIVND (reference sequence). This CDR3 contains 14 residues. V shed 3 bases and J shed 7 bases, with 13 bases lying between them. CDR3 protein: CASSIAYRGNEQFF. The CDR3 DNA reads as TGTGCCAGTAGTATCGCATATAGAGGGAATGAGCAGTTCTTC.

This chain joins TRBV7-3 and TRBJ2-5, with 8 bases aligning to TRBD2. Germline V gene lookup returns CDR1 SGHTA and CDR2 FQGTGA. The V segment lost 2 bases and the J segment 0 bases; nucleotides outside the gene matches: 11. This CDR3 contains 18 residues. Here the CDR3 DNA reads TGTGCCAGCAGCTTACAGGGGAGTCGCGGGGGGTACCAAGAGACCCAGTACTTC. Residues: CASSLQGSRGGYQETQYF.

This sequence joins TRBV25-1 and TRBJ1-5, with D possibly TRBD1 on 5 matching bases. The V end lost 9 bases, the J end lost 4 bases, and 10 bases lay between the germline ends. The CDR3 has 12 residues. From germline, CDR1 is MGHDK and CDR2 SYGVNS. This chain's CDR3 is CASGGENQPQHF. CDR3 nucleotide sequence: TGTGCCAGTGGGGGGGAAAATCAGCCCCAGCATTTT.

The chain uses TRBV9 and TRBJ2-1, with TRBD2 matching 7 bases. Germline assignment: CDR1 SGDLS and CDR2 YYNGEE. Losses at the gene ends were 3 bases for V and 7 bases for J; bases not matched to a gene: 7. CDR3 length: 14 residues. As DNA, the CDR3 is TGTGCCAGCAGCGCCCGGACTAGTTGGAATGAGCAGTTCTTC. Its translation is CASSARTSWNEQFF.

The V gene is TRBV5-1, the J gene TRBJ1-4; the match to TRBD1 covers 7 bases. In germline, CDR1 is SGHRS, CDR2 YFSETQ. V gave up 5 bases and J gave up 5 bases; unmatched junction bases: 6. This CDR3 has 14 residues. The CDR3 region is CASSMTGPNEKLFF. The CDR3 coding sequence is TGCGCCAGCAGTATGACAGGGCCAAATGAAAAACTGTTTTTT.

J is TRBJ1-5 and V is TRBV15; 9 positions match TRBD1. CDR1 is LNHNV and CDR2 is YYDKDF in the germline V gene (reference sequence). This CDR3 region has 15 residues. The junction had 3 bases not matched to a gene; V was cut back by 3 bases and J by 3 bases. CDR3 region: CATSRDRGNNQPQHF. The CDR3 DNA reads TGTGCCACCAGCAGGGACAGGGGCAACAATCAGCCCCAGCATTTT.

The V call is TRBV4-1, the J call TRBJ2-3; 8 bases line up with TRBD1. Germline V gene data show CDR1 as MGHRA and CDR2 as YSYEKL. With 0 bases clipped from V and 2 bases from J, the junction kept 7 bases outside the gene matches. The CDR3 contains 17 residues. The chain's CDR3 is CASSQEGNRGYTDTQYF. Written as DNA, the CDR3 is TGCGCCAGCAGCCAAGAGGGGAACAGGGGGTACACAGATACGCAGTATTTT.

V and J are TRBV30 and TRBJ1-5, with D perhaps matching TRBD1 (5 bases). Per germline, CDR1 GTSNPN and CDR2 SVGIG (reference sequence). V lost 5 bases and J 7 bases, leaving 18 bases between the germline ends. This CDR3 region has 14 residues. The CDR3 is CAWSQGGGVQPQHF. For the CDR3, the DNA is TGTGCCTGGTCCCAGGGCGGGGGAGTCCAGCCCCAGCATTTT.

The V call is TRBV19, the J call TRBJ1-5, with TRBD1 identical over 7 bases. The CDR3 is 16 amino acids. CDR1 is LNHDA and CDR2 is SQIVND in the germline V gene (reference sequence). Trimming removed 7 bases from V and 3 bases from J; junction bases left unmatched: 12. CDR3 nucleotides: TGTGCCAGTACCATGATGGGACAGATTAACAATCAGCCCCAGCATTTT. Its translation is CASTMMGQINNQPQHF.

This chain connects TRBV5-1 to TRBJ2-7; 7 bases map to TRBD2. CDR3 length: 14 residues. Trimming took 6 bases from V and 0 from J; bases not matched to a gene: 6. Per germline, CDR1 SGHRS and CDR2 YFSETQ. The CDR3 loop reads CASTPGGTSYEQYF. CDR3 bases: TGCGCCAGCACTCCCGGGGGGACCTCCTACGAGCAGTACTTC.